This T cell receptor (beta chain) was identified in a study of early T cells in non-severe SARS-CoV-2 infection. Study context: Chains were unpaired, as sequencing was done on bulk RNA from unsorted whole blood.

There are a few counts of this clonotype. No antigen is known for it. Regarding the study as a whole: VDJdb-based annotation leaned toward anti-spike CD8 responses and missed private and CD4 specificities.

The CDR3 consists of 15 residues. Germline CDR1 SGDLS, CDR2 YYNGEE. V shed 4 bases and J shed 7 bases, with 20 bases lying between them. TCRdb processed the 5' RACE reads anew with MiXCR; each CDR3 protein has one entry. The table shows tens of thousands of distinct CDR3 sequences, with less than 15% occurring only once. Sequenced sample: whole blood. The clonotype originates from an adult who was a healthcare worker with PCR-confirmed SARS-CoV-2 infection or an uninfected control (not recorded which). The V call is TRBV9, the J call TRBJ2-5, with D perhaps matching TRBD2 (6 bases). Written as DNA, the CDR3 is TGTGCCAGCAGCAAGTCCTTTTGGGAGGACGGGACCCAGTACTTC. Amino acids: CASSKSFWEDGTQYF. Full variable domain (missing parts from reference TRBV9 and TRBJ2-5): DSGVTQTPKHLITATGQRVTLRCSPRSGDLSVYWYQQSLDQGLQFLIQYYNGEERAKGNILERFSAQQFPDLHSELNLSSLELGDSALYFCASSKSFWEDGTQYFGPGTRLLVL.